Listed below are T cell receptor beta chains from one sample, sequenced in a study of blood T cell repertoires in COVID-19. The method was immunoSEQ multiplex PCR; TCRdb's version includes in-frame clones alone and lacks a portion of them. The table has some 190,000 clones, roughly 88% seen once. The sequenced sample was peripheral blood. Every receptor here comes from a human donor with active or convalescent COVID-19. The donor label of this sample is uncertain. Both conserved end residues are part of each CDR3. Each record gives: J gene, V gene, D gene, clone size, CDR3 DNA, CDR3 protein. D genes are given only for firm matches. Size values are once, few and many counts, or a class for expanded clones, and some rows have none.

j_call: TRBJ1-1; v_call: TRBV18; d_call: TRBD1; clone_size: .; cdr3_nt: TGTGCCAGCTCCCAGAAACAGGGGGCTGATACTGAAGCTTTCTTT; cdr3_aa: CASSQKQGADTEAFF
j_call: TRBJ2-3; v_call: TRBV5-6; d_call: .; clone_size: .; cdr3_nt: TGTGCCAGCAGCGTAAGACAGGGCACAGATACGCAGTATTTT; cdr3_aa: CASSVRQGTDTQYF
j_call: TRBJ2-5; v_call: TRBV9; d_call: .; clone_size: .; cdr3_nt: TGTGCCAGCAGCGTTCGCGGGGTCATGGAGACCCAGTACTTC; cdr3_aa: CASSVRGVMETQYF
j_call: TRBJ1-3; v_call: TRBV12-5; d_call: TRBD1; clone_size: .; cdr3_nt: TGTGCTAGTGGCCTTAGGGGGACAGCTCCTGGAAACACCATATATTTT; cdr3_aa: CASGLRGTAPGNTIYF
j_call: TRBJ1-3; v_call: TRBV9; d_call: .; clone_size: .; cdr3_nt: TGTGCCAGCAGCGTAGGTAGCTCTGGAAACACCATATATTTT; cdr3_aa: CASSVGSSGNTIYF
j_call: TRBJ2-7; v_call: TRBV10-3; d_call: .; clone_size: once; cdr3_nt: TGTGCTGCCGGGCCAGGGGCCTACGAGCAGTACTTC; cdr3_aa: CAAGPGAYEQYF
j_call: TRBJ2-7; v_call: TRBV21-1; d_call: .; clone_size: .; cdr3_nt: TGTGCCAGCAGCAAAGACGAGGGCCCACACTACGAGCAGTACTTC; cdr3_aa: CASSKDEGPHYEQYF
j_call: TRBJ2-5; v_call: TRBV18; d_call: TRBD2; clone_size: .; cdr3_nt: TGTGCCAGCTCACCATCGATAGCGGGCCAAGAGACCCAGTACTTC; cdr3_aa: CASSPSIAGQETQYF
j_call: TRBJ1-1; v_call: TRBV19; d_call: TRBD1; clone_size: .; cdr3_nt: TGTGCCAGTAGCCCACGGACAGGGATCGGGAACACTGAAGCTTTCTTT; cdr3_aa: CASSPRTGIGNTEAFF
j_call: TRBJ1-4; v_call: TRBV5-6; d_call: TRBD1; clone_size: .; cdr3_nt: TGTGCCAGCAGTAATGTAGGGGGCGGACTGTTTTTT; cdr3_aa: CASSNVGGGLFF
j_call: TRBJ2-1; v_call: TRBV7-2; d_call: .; clone_size: .; cdr3_nt: TGTGCCAGCAGCTCAGCATCAGGAGGGCTAGCGAGGGAGCAGTTCTTC; cdr3_aa: CASSSASGGLAREQFF
j_call: TRBJ1-1; v_call: TRBV29-1; d_call: .; clone_size: .; cdr3_nt: TGCAGCCCCCTCCCGTGGGGGGGGACTGAAGCTTTCTTT; cdr3_aa: CSPLPWGGTEAFF
j_call: TRBJ2-1; v_call: TRBV7-3; d_call: .; clone_size: .; cdr3_nt: TGTGCCAGCAGCCAAGACGGGAGCTCCTACAATGAGCAGTTCTTC; cdr3_aa: CASSQDGSSYNEQFF
j_call: TRBJ2-7; v_call: TRBV19; d_call: TRBD1; clone_size: once; cdr3_nt: TGTGCCAGTAGTGCGGGACAGGGCTACGAGCAGTACTTC; cdr3_aa: CASSAGQGYEQYF
j_call: TRBJ2-7; v_call: TRBV23-1; d_call: .; clone_size: .; cdr3_nt: TGCGCCAGCAGTCAATGGAGACCCCGAGACTACGAGCAGTACTTC; cdr3_aa: CASSQWRPRDYEQYF
j_call: TRBJ2-3; v_call: TRBV18; d_call: TRBD2; clone_size: .; cdr3_nt: TGTGCCAGCTCACCGCAACCCGGCGGACTAGCGGGGAAAGATACGCAGTATTTT; cdr3_aa: CASSPQPGGLAGKDTQYF
j_call: TRBJ2-3; v_call: TRBV10-3; d_call: .; clone_size: .; cdr3_nt: TGTGCCATCAGTGACCTAGCGGATACGCAGTATTTT; cdr3_aa: CAISDLADTQYF
j_call: TRBJ2-7; v_call: TRBV5-6; d_call: TRBD1; clone_size: .; cdr3_nt: TGTGCCAGCAGCCGTGGGACAGATTTTTACGAGCAGTACTTC; cdr3_aa: CASSRGTDFYEQYF
j_call: TRBJ2-7; v_call: TRBV7-2; d_call: TRBD2; clone_size: .; cdr3_nt: TGTGCCAGCAGCTCCCTCTCGTTTATTTCTAGCGGGAGTCGGTACGAGCAGTACTTC; cdr3_aa: CASSSLSFISSGSRYEQYF
j_call: TRBJ2-5; v_call: TRBV5-4; d_call: .; clone_size: .; cdr3_nt: TGTGCCAGCAGCTTCTGGGGGGAAGAGACCCAGTACTTC; cdr3_aa: CASSFWGEETQYF
j_call: TRBJ2-1; v_call: TRBV11-2; d_call: .; clone_size: .; cdr3_nt: TGTGCCAGCAGCCCCTCCAATGAGCAGTTCTTC; cdr3_aa: CASSPSNEQFF
j_call: TRBJ2-7; v_call: TRBV7-2; d_call: TRBD2; clone_size: .; cdr3_nt: TGTGCCAGCAGCCCCCTAGCGGGGGACCCCTACGAGCAGTACTTC; cdr3_aa: CASSPLAGDPYEQYF
j_call: TRBJ2-1; v_call: TRBV7-9; d_call: TRBD1; clone_size: few; cdr3_nt: TGTGCCAGCAGCTTAGTACAGGGGGAATGGCATGAGCAGTTCTTC; cdr3_aa: CASSLVQGEWHEQFF
j_call: TRBJ2-1; v_call: TRBV5-6; d_call: TRBD2; clone_size: .; cdr3_nt: TGTGCCAGCAGCTGGGGACTAGCGGGGGTCAATGAGCAGTTCTTC; cdr3_aa: CASSWGLAGVNEQFF
j_call: TRBJ2-1; v_call: TRBV24-1; d_call: TRBD2; clone_size: .; cdr3_nt: TGTGCCACCAGTGATTTAGGGCGGGGGGGCGTGGAGGAGCAGTTCTTC; cdr3_aa: CATSDLGRGGVEEQFF
j_call: TRBJ2-3; v_call: TRBV7-2; d_call: TRBD1; clone_size: .; cdr3_nt: TGTGCCAGCAGCTTAGCGGGACAGGGTAATACGCAGTATTTT; cdr3_aa: CASSLAGQGNTQYF
j_call: TRBJ2-6; v_call: TRBV5-1; d_call: .; clone_size: .; cdr3_nt: TGCGCCAGCAGCTTCACCGGTTCTACTGGGGCCAACGTCCTGACTTTC; cdr3_aa: CASSFTGSTGANVLTF
j_call: TRBJ2-7; v_call: TRBV11-2; d_call: .; clone_size: few; cdr3_nt: TGTGCCAGCAGCCTTGCGGGGGCTGACTACGAGCAGTACTTC; cdr3_aa: CASSLAGADYEQYF
j_call: TRBJ2-1; v_call: TRBV3-1/TRBV3-2; d_call: .; clone_size: once; cdr3_nt: TGTGCCAGCAGCCAAGATTTCAAACAGTTCTTC; cdr3_aa: CASSQDFKQFF
j_call: TRBJ1-5; v_call: TRBV5-5; d_call: TRBD1; clone_size: few; cdr3_nt: TGTGCCAGCAGCTCTAAACCGGGACAGGGACGGCAGCCCCAGCATTTT; cdr3_aa: CASSSKPGQGRQPQHF
j_call: TRBJ2-1; v_call: TRBV7-3; d_call: .; clone_size: .; cdr3_nt: TGTGCCAGCAGCTTAGGAGGGTCCCAGTACAATGAGCAGTTCTTC; cdr3_aa: CASSLGGSQYNEQFF
j_call: TRBJ1-5; v_call: TRBV5-1; d_call: .; clone_size: .; cdr3_nt: TGCGCCAGCAGCTTGAACGCGCGGGGCGCAGGACAGCCCCAGCATTTT; cdr3_aa: CASSLNARGAGQPQHF
j_call: TRBJ2-2; v_call: TRBV7-2; d_call: .; clone_size: .; cdr3_nt: TGTGCCAGCAGCCCCACTCCCGGGACTCTAAGTCTATCCGGGGAGCTGTTTTTT; cdr3_aa: CASSPTPGTLSLSGELFF
j_call: TRBJ1-1; v_call: TRBV19; d_call: .; clone_size: .; cdr3_nt: TGTGCCAGTAATAATGGGGGGTCGGACACTGAAGCTTTCTTT; cdr3_aa: CASNNGGSDTEAFF
j_call: TRBJ2-5; v_call: TRBV18; d_call: TRBD2; clone_size: .; cdr3_nt: TGTGCCAGCTCACCATGGAGGGAGGGCTTACCAGAGACCCAGTACTTC; cdr3_aa: CASSPWREGLPETQYF
j_call: TRBJ2-7; v_call: TRBV13; d_call: .; clone_size: .; cdr3_nt: TGTGCCAGCAGCTCAGCAGCCGGAGGGCATGAGCAGTACTTC; cdr3_aa: CASSSAAGGHEQYF
j_call: TRBJ1-2; v_call: TRBV15; d_call: .; clone_size: .; cdr3_nt: TGTGCCACCAGCAGAGATAGGGGGTTTTATGGCTACACCTTC; cdr3_aa: CATSRDRGFYGYTF
j_call: TRBJ1-2; v_call: TRBV15; d_call: TRBD1; clone_size: once; cdr3_nt: TGTGCCACCAGCAGAGATCGGGGACGGACAGGGGGTCTGCCCTTC; cdr3_aa: CATSRDRGRTGGLPF
j_call: TRBJ2-3; v_call: TRBV19; d_call: .; clone_size: .; cdr3_nt: TGTGCCAGTACCTCCCGGGGAACAGATACGCAGTATTTT; cdr3_aa: CASTSRGTDTQYF
j_call: TRBJ2-1; v_call: TRBV6-2/TRBV6-3; d_call: TRBD1; clone_size: .; cdr3_nt: TGTGCCAGCAGTTACTCGACAGGGGGCTCCTACAATGAGCAGTTCTTC; cdr3_aa: CASSYSTGGSYNEQFF
j_call: TRBJ2-1; v_call: TRBV12-3/TRBV12-4; d_call: TRBD2; clone_size: .; cdr3_nt: TGTGCCAGCAGGATGCGGGGGGATGAGCAGTTCTTC; cdr3_aa: CASRMRGDEQFF
j_call: TRBJ2-3; v_call: TRBV2; d_call: .; clone_size: .; cdr3_nt: TGTGCCAGCAGTGAATCTACTTTCGGGGATACGCAGTATTTT; cdr3_aa: CASSESTFGDTQYF
j_call: TRBJ1-2; v_call: TRBV19; d_call: .; clone_size: .; cdr3_nt: TGTGCCAGTATGAGGACAGCCTATGGCTACACCTTC; cdr3_aa: CASMRTAYGYTF
j_call: TRBJ2-3; v_call: TRBV6-1; d_call: TRBD2; clone_size: .; cdr3_nt: TGTGCCAGCCGTGATGCGGGGGACACAGATACGCAGTATTTT; cdr3_aa: CASRDAGDTDTQYF
j_call: TRBJ1-1; v_call: TRBV5-4; d_call: .; clone_size: .; cdr3_nt: TGTGCCAGCAGCTTGGGACACACGGTGAACACTGAAGCTTTCTTT; cdr3_aa: CASSLGHTVNTEAFF
j_call: TRBJ2-7; v_call: TRBV12-3/TRBV12-4; d_call: .; clone_size: few; cdr3_nt: TGTGCCAGCAGTTTCCGGAGCTCCTACGAGCAGTACTTC; cdr3_aa: CASSFRSSYEQYF
j_call: TRBJ1-5; v_call: TRBV5-4; d_call: .; clone_size: .; cdr3_nt: TGTGCCAGCAGCTCCGGGGTTAGCAATCAGCCCCAGCATTTT; cdr3_aa: CASSSGVSNQPQHF
j_call: TRBJ2-3; v_call: TRBV7-3; d_call: TRBD2; clone_size: .; cdr3_nt: TGTGCCAGCAGCTTAATGAATAGCGGGGGCACAGATACGCAGTATTTT; cdr3_aa: CASSLMNSGGTDTQYF
j_call: TRBJ2-3; v_call: TRBV9; d_call: TRBD2; clone_size: .; cdr3_nt: TGTGCCAGCAGCGTAGGTAGCGGGAGGGCCGGTAATACGCAGTATTTT; cdr3_aa: CASSVGSGRAGNTQYF
j_call: TRBJ2-7; v_call: TRBV24-1; d_call: .; clone_size: .; cdr3_nt: TGTGCCACCAGTGGGGGACTGTCCTACGAGCAGTACTTC; cdr3_aa: CATSGGLSYEQYF
j_call: TRBJ2-7; v_call: TRBV4-1; d_call: TRBD2; clone_size: .; cdr3_nt: TGCGCCAGCAGCCAACCGGGACTAAGCTCCTACGAGCAGTACTTC; cdr3_aa: CASSQPGLSSYEQYF
j_call: TRBJ2-5; v_call: TRBV10-3; d_call: .; clone_size: .; cdr3_nt: TGTGCCATCAGTCCCTCCTACCTAGGTTCTGTGGAGACCCAGTACTTC; cdr3_aa: CAISPSYLGSVETQYF
j_call: TRBJ2-3; v_call: TRBV27; d_call: .; clone_size: .; cdr3_nt: TGTGCCAGCAGTTTTCCCTACGAGGCCGATACGCAGTATTTT; cdr3_aa: CASSFPYEADTQYF
j_call: TRBJ1-1; v_call: TRBV30; d_call: .; clone_size: once; cdr3_nt: TGTGCCTGCCTGAAGTCGGTGTACACTGAAGCTTTCTTT; cdr3_aa: CACLKSVYTEAFF
j_call: TRBJ2-2; v_call: TRBV5-1; d_call: TRBD2; clone_size: .; cdr3_nt: TGCGCCAGCAGCTTTCAAGCGGGAGGGCAATTCACCGGGGAGCTGTTTTTT; cdr3_aa: CASSFQAGGQFTGELFF